This is a list of T cell receptor beta chains from one sample in a study of graft-versus-host responses after intestinal transplantation. No antigen has been identified for these receptors. Assay used: immunoSEQ multiplex PCR; TCRdb lists only in-frame clones, some missing. The table includes some 130,000 clones, approximately 92% detected once. The material was unstimulated CD4+ T cells sorted from spleen or lymph node cells, obtained before intestinal transplant. The receptors were sampled from a human donor who received an intestinal transplant. The CDR3 runs from the conserved cysteine through the conserved F or W. Each record gives: J gene, D gene, clone size, V gene, CDR3 protein, CDR3 DNA. A D gene is named only where the DNA matches it firmly. Not all rows give a size; the values are once, few, many and, for expanded clones, a class.

>TRBJ2-2|NA|once|TRBV5-1
CASSQLVSSSNQKRTGELFF
TGCGCCAGCAGCCAGCTTGTAAGTTCCAGTAATCAAAAGAGAACCGGGGAGCTGTTTTTT
>TRBJ1-2|NA|NA|TRBV18
CASSPPGSYGYTF
TGTGCCAGCTCACCACCGGGGTCCTATGGCTACACCTTC
>TRBJ1-6|TRBD1|NA|TRBV30
CAWSRGQGISPLHF
TGTGCCTGGAGTCGGGGACAGGGGATTTCACCCCTCCACTTT
>TRBJ1-1|NA|NA|TRBV15
CATSRGGNTEAFF
TGTGCCACCAGCAGAGGGGGGAACACTGAAGCTTTCTTT
>TRBJ2-5|TRBD2|NA|TRBV10-2
CASSAGLAGAETQYF
TGCGCCAGCAGTGCGGGACTAGCGGGGGCTGAGACCCAGTACTTC
>TRBJ2-1|TRBD1|NA|TRBV2
CASGTGVNEQFF
TGTGCCAGCGGGACAGGGGTCAATGAGCAGTTCTTC
>TRBJ2-7|TRBD1|NA|TRBV7-2
CASNVYPGTDYEQYF
TGTGCCAGCAACGTATACCCCGGGACAGATTACGAGCAGTACTTC
>TRBJ1-4|NA|NA|TRBV7-2
CASSLATGTRNEKLFF
TGTGCCAGCAGCTTAGCCACTGGGACCCGCAATGAAAAACTGTTTTTT
>TRBJ1-2|NA|NA|TRBV6-1
CASSDAGRAWWGYTF
TGTGCCAGCAGTGATGCTGGACGGGCGTGGTGGGGCTACACCTTC
>TRBJ2-1|NA|NA|TRBV7-9
CASSRDSYNEQFF
TGTGCCAGCAGCCGGGACTCTTACAATGAGCAGTTCTTC
>TRBJ1-1|NA|NA|TRBV21-1
CASSKDGRDDIEAFF
TGTGCCAGCAGCAAAGACGGCAGGGATGACATTGAAGCTTTCTTT
>TRBJ2-3|TRBD2|NA|TRBV18
CASSARTSGTDTQYF
TGTGCCAGCTCAGCTAGGACTAGCGGCACAGATACGCAGTATTTT
>TRBJ2-1|NA|NA|TRBV5-6
CASSSNRVSEQFF
TGTGCCAGCAGCTCCAACAGGGTTAGTGAGCAGTTCTTC
>TRBJ2-2|NA|NA|TRBV5-1
CASSLNTGELFF
TGCGCCAGCAGCTTGAACACCGGGGAGCTGTTTTTT
>TRBJ1-1|NA|NA|TRBV10-1
CASSGQPSVTEAFF
TGCGCCAGCAGTGGCCAGCCGAGCGTCACTGAAGCTTTCTTT
>TRBJ2-1|TRBD2|NA|TRBV10-3
CAISAGASGGANEQFF
TGTGCCATCAGCGCGGGGGCTAGCGGGGGGGCCAATGAGCAGTTCTTC
>TRBJ1-4|NA|NA|TRBV15
CATSRPIYRAANEKLFF
TGTGCCACCAGCAGACCTATTTACAGGGCGGCTAATGAAAAACTGTTTTTT
>TRBJ1-6|NA|NA|TRBV30
CAYQGSAYNSPLHF
TGTGCCTACCAGGGGTCGGCCTATAATTCACCCCTCCACTTT
>TRBJ1-1|TRBD1|once|TRBV7-6
CASSLAAVGQTRSARIAFF
TGTGCCAGCAGCTTAGCAGCTGTGGGACAGACGAGATCAGCACGAATAGCTTTCTTT
>TRBJ1-2|TRBD1|NA|TRBV2
CASSFDRGVTF
TGTGCCAGCAGCTTCGACAGGGGGGTCACCTTC
>TRBJ1-6|NA|NA|TRBV6-6
CASSYYSYNSPLHF
TGTGCCAGCAGCTACTACAGTTATAATTCACCCCTCCACTTT
>TRBJ2-4|TRBD1|once|TRBV5-1
CASREGQGGNIQYF
TGCGCCAGCAGAGAAGGACAGGGGGGAAACATTCAGTACTTC
>TRBJ2-5|NA|NA|TRBV4-1
CASSQDLQTQYF
TGCGCCAGCAGCCAAGATCTCCAGACCCAGTACTTC
>TRBJ2-5|NA|NA|TRBV6-5
CASSAQETQYF
TGTGCCAGCAGTGCCCAAGAGACCCAGTACTTC
>TRBJ1-4|NA|NA|TRBV5-6
CASSLWGAGESEKLFF
TGTGCCAGCAGCTTGTGGGGGGCAGGGGAGAGCGAAAAACTGTTTTTT
>TRBJ2-5|TRBD2|once|TRBV12-5
CASGLGLAGRGEETQYF
TGTGCTAGTGGCCTGGGACTAGCGGGGAGGGGGGAAGAGACCCAGTACTTC
>TRBJ1-2|TRBD1|once|TRBV9
CASSVGLRTGDRVGYTF
TGTGCCAGCAGCGTAGGATTGAGGACAGGGGACAGGGTTGGCTACACCTTC
>TRBJ1-2|NA|NA|TRBV19
CASSIGSAEFYGYTF
TGTGCCAGTAGTATAGGGTCTGCAGAATTCTATGGCTACACCTTC
>TRBJ2-3|NA|NA|TRBV4-2
CASSQPLRGATQYF
TGTGCCAGCAGCCAGCCCCTTAGAGGCGCTACGCAGTATTTT
>TRBJ2-4|TRBD2|NA|TRBV4-2
CASSQDFYGGNIQYF
TGTGCCAGCAGCCAAGATTTTTACGGGGGGAACATTCAGTACTTC
>TRBJ1-2|NA|NA|TRBV4-1
CASSRGEVDYGYTF
TGCGCCAGCAGCCGAGGCGAAGTAGACTATGGCTACACCTTC
>TRBJ1-2|NA|NA|TRBV25-1
CASGYPGGYTF
TGTGCCAGCGGGTATCCCGGGGGCTACACCTTC
>TRBJ1-1|NA|NA|TRBV6-6
CASSRGRGGETEAFF
TGTGCCAGCAGTAGGGGCCGCGGGGGAGAGACTGAAGCTTTCTTT
>TRBJ1-2|NA|NA|TRBV2
CAEQGGGYTF
TGTGCCGAACAGGGTGGTGGCTACACCTTC
>TRBJ1-5|TRBD1|few|TRBV7-2
CASSSGGPQPQHF
TGTGCCAGCAGCTCAGGGGGCCCGCAGCCCCAGCATTTT
>TRBJ1-1|NA|once|TRBV18
CASSPPPGRTEAFF
TGTGCCAGCTCACCACCTCCAGGTCGGACTGAAGCTTTCTTT
>TRBJ2-2|TRBD1|NA|TRBV6-6
CASSFRDRGSSGELFF
TGTGCCAGCAGTTTCCGGGACAGGGGAAGTTCGGGGGAGCTGTTTTTT
>TRBJ1-1|TRBD1|few|TRBV10-1
CASSANRGWGTEAFF
TGCGCCAGCAGTGCCAACAGGGGCTGGGGCACTGAAGCTTTCTTT
>TRBJ2-3|NA|NA|TRBV11-3
CASSPYTDTQYF
TGTGCCAGCAGCCCCTACACAGATACGCAGTATTTT
>TRBJ2-3|NA|NA|TRBV4-1
CASSQDGKDTQYF
TGCGCCAGCAGCCAAGATGGGAAAGATACGCAGTATTTT
>TRBJ1-2|NA|NA|TRBV2
CASSRTSVTPGGYTF
TGTGCCAGCAGTCGGACGAGCGTTACGCCGGGAGGCTACACCTTC
>TRBJ2-3|NA|few|TRBV5-6
CASSRTDTQYF
TGTGCCAGCAGCCGGACAGATACGCAGTATTTT
>TRBJ2-1|TRBD2|NA|TRBV2
CASIGGGNSKAYNEQFF
TGTGCCAGCATCGGCGGGGGGAACTCCAAAGCCTACAATGAGCAGTTCTTC
>TRBJ2-1|NA|NA|TRBV7-6
CASSPGTLSSYNEQFF
TGTGCCAGCAGCCCGGGGACATTGAGCTCCTACAATGAGCAGTTCTTC
>TRBJ1-1|TRBD1|NA|TRBV19
CASSIDRGYFAEAFF
TGTGCCAGTAGTATCGACAGGGGGTATTTTGCTGAAGCTTTCTTT